Sequencing of this T cell receptor (beta chain) was carried out in a study of T cell repertoires in cytomegalovirus infection. Broader study findings: CMV-specific TCR beta clonotypes restricted by HLA-C were the ones dominating the ex vivo response.

This clonotype appeared a few times. Its antigen is as yet unknown. TCRdb analysed the reads with MiXCR anew, one entry per CDR3 protein. The sample lists 250,000 or so distinct CDR3 sequences, approximately 9% occurring once. The TCR comes from a human donor in good health (CMV status not recorded). Some clones in this sample may be carry-over from other donors' samples. The specimen sequenced was PBMCs.

CDR3 in DNA: TGTGCCAGCAGCACCTATAGGACAGGGGAAATTAACTATGGCTACACCTTC. Translation gives CASSTYRTGEINYGYTF. This chain connects TRBV28 to TRBJ1-2; TRBD1 aligns across 9 bases. CDR1 and CDR2 (germline): MDHEN, SYDVKM. The CDR3 loop spans 17 amino acids. V gave up 6 bases and J gave up 1 base; unmatched junction bases: 12.